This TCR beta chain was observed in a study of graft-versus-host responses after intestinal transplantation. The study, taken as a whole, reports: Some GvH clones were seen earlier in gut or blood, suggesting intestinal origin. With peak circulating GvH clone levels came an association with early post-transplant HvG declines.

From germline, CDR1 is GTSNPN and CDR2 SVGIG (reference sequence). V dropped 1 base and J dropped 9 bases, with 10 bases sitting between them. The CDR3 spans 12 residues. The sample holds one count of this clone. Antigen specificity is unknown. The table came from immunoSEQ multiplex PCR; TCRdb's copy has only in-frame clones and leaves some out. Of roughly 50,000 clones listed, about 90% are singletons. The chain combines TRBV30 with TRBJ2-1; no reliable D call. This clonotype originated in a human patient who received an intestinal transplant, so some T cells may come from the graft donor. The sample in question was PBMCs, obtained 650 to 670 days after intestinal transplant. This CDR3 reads CAWSDQAFEQFF. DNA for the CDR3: TGTGCCTGGAGTGATCAAGCATTTGAGCAGTTCTTC.